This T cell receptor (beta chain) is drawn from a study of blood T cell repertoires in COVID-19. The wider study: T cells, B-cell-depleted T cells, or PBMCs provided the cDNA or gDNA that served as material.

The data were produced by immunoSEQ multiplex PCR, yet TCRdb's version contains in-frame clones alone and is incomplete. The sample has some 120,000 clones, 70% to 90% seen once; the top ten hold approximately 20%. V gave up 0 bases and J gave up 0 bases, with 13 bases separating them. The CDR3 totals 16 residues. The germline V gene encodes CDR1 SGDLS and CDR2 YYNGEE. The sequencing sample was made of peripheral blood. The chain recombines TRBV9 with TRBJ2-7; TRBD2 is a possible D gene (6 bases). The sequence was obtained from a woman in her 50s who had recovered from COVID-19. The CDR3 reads CASSVAPGAASYEQYF. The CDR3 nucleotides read TGTGCCAGCAGCGTAGCTCCGGGAGCGGCCTCCTACGAGCAGTACTTC.